A selection of T cell receptor beta chains follows, all from one sample in a study of technical replicates of blood from several donors. The method was immunoSEQ multiplex PCR; TCRdb's version includes in-frame clones alone and lacks a portion of them. The data hold about 89,000 clones, with about 94% observed a single time. Sequenced input: T cells isolated from PBMCs. These receptors were obtained from a human donor in good health. Both conserved end residues are part of each CDR3. A D gene is named only where the DNA matches it firmly. Clone size is not always given. Where it is, it says once, few, many or a class for expanded clones.

clone size: .; V gene: TRBV28; D gene: .; J gene: TRBJ2-4; CDR3 protein: CASRDTLAKNIQYF; CDR3 DNA: TGTGCCAGCAGAGACACCCTAGCCAAAAACATTCAGTACTTC
clone size: .; V gene: TRBV5-6; D gene: TRBD1; J gene: TRBJ1-2; CDR3 protein: CASSGTGGRYNYGYTF; CDR3 DNA: TGTGCCAGCAGCGGGACAGGGGGCAGGTATAACTATGGCTACACCTTC
clone size: .; V gene: TRBV28; D gene: TRBD1; J gene: TRBJ1-2; CDR3 protein: CASSEDVPGQGNYGYTF; CDR3 DNA: TGTGCCAGCAGCGAGGATGTCCCGGGACAGGGTAACTATGGCTACACCTTC
clone size: .; V gene: TRBV11-3; D gene: .; J gene: TRBJ1-1; CDR3 protein: CASSLDPWTENTEAFF; CDR3 DNA: TGTGCCAGCAGCTTAGACCCTTGGACTGAAAACACTGAAGCTTTCTTT
clone size: .; V gene: TRBV18; D gene: TRBD1; J gene: TRBJ2-7; CDR3 protein: CASSPSEGTGAYEQYF; CDR3 DNA: TGTGCCAGCTCACCATCAGAAGGGACAGGGGCCTACGAGCAGTACTTC
clone size: .; V gene: TRBV28; D gene: TRBD1; J gene: TRBJ1-5; CDR3 protein: CASSLVSWTGDQPQHF; CDR3 DNA: TGTGCCAGCAGTTTAGTGAGCTGGACAGGGGATCAGCCCCAGCATTTT
clone size: .; V gene: TRBV6-1; D gene: TRBD1; J gene: TRBJ2-3; CDR3 protein: CASSEVGQSSTDTQYF; CDR3 DNA: TGTGCCAGCAGTGAAGTGGGACAGTCTAGCACAGATACGCAGTATTTT
clone size: .; V gene: TRBV2; D gene: .; J gene: TRBJ1-2; CDR3 protein: CASSLKVTGAYYGYTF; CDR3 DNA: TGTGCCAGCAGTCTTAAAGTGACAGGAGCGTACTATGGCTACACCTTC
clone size: .; V gene: TRBV29-1; D gene: .; J gene: TRBJ2-5; CDR3 protein: CSVGTGQETQYF; CDR3 DNA: TGCAGCGTTGGAACAGGACAAGAGACCCAGTACTTC
clone size: .; V gene: TRBV7-3; D gene: .; J gene: TRBJ1-1; CDR3 protein: CASSLIPGMNTEAFF; CDR3 DNA: TGTGCCAGCAGCTTAATTCCAGGGATGAACACTGAAGCTTTCTTT
clone size: .; V gene: TRBV19; D gene: .; J gene: TRBJ2-7; CDR3 protein: CASSTPFGTYEQYF; CDR3 DNA: TGTGCCAGTTCTACACCATTCGGGACTTACGAGCAGTACTTC
clone size: .; V gene: TRBV14; D gene: TRBD2; J gene: TRBJ2-3; CDR3 protein: CASSHLGGGPTDTQYF; CDR3 DNA: TGTGCCAGCAGCCACCTTGGCGGGGGGCCCACAGATACGCAGTATTTT
clone size: .; V gene: TRBV7-2; D gene: TRBD1; J gene: TRBJ1-2; CDR3 protein: CASSLETGDYGYTF; CDR3 DNA: TGTGCCAGCAGCTTAGAGACAGGGGACTATGGCTACACCTTC
clone size: .; V gene: TRBV2; D gene: TRBD2; J gene: TRBJ2-3; CDR3 protein: CASRGGLASTDTQYF; CDR3 DNA: TGTGCCAGCAGGGGCGGACTAGCCAGCACAGATACGCAGTATTTT
clone size: .; V gene: TRBV7-2; D gene: .; J gene: TRBJ1-1; CDR3 protein: CASSLNGGNTEAFF; CDR3 DNA: TGTGCCAGCAGCTTAAACGGGGGGAACACTGAAGCTTTCTTT
clone size: .; V gene: TRBV28; D gene: TRBD1; J gene: TRBJ2-7; CDR3 protein: CASRPDRDSYEQYF; CDR3 DNA: TGTGCCAGCAGGCCCGACAGGGACTCCTACGAGCAGTACTTC
clone size: once; V gene: TRBV5-1; D gene: TRBD1; J gene: TRBJ2-7; CDR3 protein: CASSPGQGAITYEQYF; CDR3 DNA: TGCGCCAGCAGCCCCGGACAGGGGGCAATCACCTACGAGCAGTACTTC
clone size: .; V gene: TRBV14; D gene: .; J gene: TRBJ1-1; CDR3 protein: CASSQGAGYTEAFF; CDR3 DNA: TGTGCCAGCAGCCAAGGGGCAGGGTACACTGAAGCTTTCTTT
clone size: few; V gene: TRBV29-1; D gene: .; J gene: TRBJ1-1; CDR3 protein: CSVGRGLNTEAFF; CDR3 DNA: TGCAGCGTTGGCAGGGGACTGAACACTGAAGCTTTCTTT
clone size: .; V gene: TRBV7-9; D gene: TRBD2; J gene: TRBJ2-7; CDR3 protein: CASSPLAGASEQYF; CDR3 DNA: TGTGCCAGCAGCCCACTAGCGGGAGCTTCCGAGCAGTACTTC
clone size: .; V gene: TRBV5-6; D gene: .; J gene: TRBJ2-7; CDR3 protein: CASSLGQRLGWQYF; CDR3 DNA: TGTGCCAGCAGCTTGGGACAGCGCCTTGGCTGGCAGTACTTC
clone size: .; V gene: TRBV30; D gene: TRBD2; J gene: TRBJ2-3; CDR3 protein: CAWSISGLAGSDTQYF; CDR3 DNA: TGTGCCTGGAGTATATCGGGACTAGCGGGTTCGGATACGCAGTATTTT
clone size: once; V gene: TRBV28; D gene: .; J gene: TRBJ1-6; CDR3 protein: CASRTQGQPYNSPLHF; CDR3 DNA: TGTGCCAGCAGAACCCAGGGTCAGCCCTATAATTCACCCCTCCACTTT
clone size: .; V gene: TRBV2; D gene: .; J gene: TRBJ2-1; CDR3 protein: CASTAAMRAFYNEQFF; CDR3 DNA: TGTGCCAGCACAGCAGCGATGCGGGCGTTCTACAATGAGCAGTTCTTC
clone size: .; V gene: TRBV10-1; D gene: TRBD1; J gene: TRBJ2-7; CDR3 protein: CASSVRDSYEQYF; CDR3 DNA: TGCGCCAGCAGTGTAAGGGACAGCTACGAGCAGTACTTC
clone size: .; V gene: TRBV30; D gene: TRBD1; J gene: TRBJ2-7; CDR3 protein: CAWSWQGQGSEQYF; CDR3 DNA: TGTGCCTGGAGTTGGCAGGGACAGGGGAGCGAGCAGTACTTC
clone size: .; V gene: TRBV5-4; D gene: .; J gene: TRBJ2-7; CDR3 protein: CASSLKMTSSGSTYEQYF; CDR3 DNA: TGTGCCAGCAGCTTGAAGATGACCAGTAGCGGCAGCACCTACGAGCAGTACTTC
clone size: .; V gene: TRBV14; D gene: .; J gene: TRBJ1-3; CDR3 protein: CASSQTQGILPGNTIYF; CDR3 DNA: TGTGCCAGCAGCCAAACCCAGGGTATATTGCCTGGAAACACCATATATTTT
clone size: .; V gene: TRBV2; D gene: .; J gene: TRBJ2-2; CDR3 protein: CAVAGSRPNTGELFF; CDR3 DNA: TGTGCCGTAGCCGGGAGCAGGCCGAACACCGGGGAGCTGTTTTTT